The rows below give T cell receptor beta chains drawn from one sample of a study of T cell responses to AZD1222 COVID-19 vaccine. TCRdb's table, derived via immunoSEQ multiplex PCR, lists solely in-frame clones and lacks some. The sample has approximately 190,000 clones, over 85% seen once. The starting material was peripheral blood, obtained 28 days after the second AZD1222 dose. The receptors derive from an adult who received the AZD1222 COVID-19 vaccine. Both conserved end residues are part of each CDR3.

j_gene | v_gene | CDR3aa
TRBJ1-2 | TRBV19 | CASSIGGNQKDGYTF
TRBJ1-5 | TRBV3-1/TRBV3-2 | CASSQNSMGQPQHF
TRBJ1-2 | TRBV4-3 | CASSRGTTNFYGYTF
TRBJ1-6 | TRBV2 | CASSVKSRSPLHF
TRBJ2-3 | TRBV10-3 | CAIRVGLAGPDTQYF
TRBJ1-3 | TRBV7-2 | CASSQIGNTIYF
TRBJ1-4 | TRBV21-1 | CASSKTRQVYGEKLFF
TRBJ1-1 | TRBV25-1 | CASSESSFWAEAFF
TRBJ2-5 | TRBV7-2 | CASSLGRAEGTQYF
TRBJ1-5 | TRBV6-5 | CASSLGTGSNQPQHF
TRBJ1-2 | TRBV28 | CASTSRGRPPNYGYTF
TRBJ2-2 | TRBV3-1/TRBV3-2 | CASSWTGATGELFF
TRBJ2-5 | TRBV3-1/TRBV3-2 | CASSPGLAGQETQYF
TRBJ2-3 | TRBV11-2 | CASSPLGAGDTQYF
TRBJ1-6 | TRBV5-3 | CARSSRGSSYNSPLHF
TRBJ1-3 | TRBV5-6 | CASSAASWGNTIYF
TRBJ1-6 | TRBV25-1 | CASSGGSKRSYNSPLHF
TRBJ1-4 | TRBV5-1 | CASRDSLNEKLFF
TRBJ2-5 | TRBV6-2/TRBV6-3 | CASSYTNQGPYF
TRBJ1-5 | TRBV9 | CASSSLGNSNQPQHF
TRBJ1-3 | TRBV7-8 | CASSSGGTGNTIYF
TRBJ2-7 | TRBV18 | CASSPGLAGAEQYF
TRBJ1-2 | TRBV3-1/TRBV3-2 | CASSPGSARVYGYTF
TRBJ1-1 | TRBV28 | CASSLRSGAGGFTEAFF
TRBJ2-5 | TRBV3-1/TRBV3-2 | CASSQAQETQYF
TRBJ1-6 | TRBV11-2 | CASSLAGSPLHF
TRBJ2-7 | TRBV6-5 | CASSYRQVPYEQYF
TRBJ2-1 | TRBV21-1 | CASSKPVEGYNEQFF
TRBJ1-2 | TRBV6-5 | CASRIDRGYGYTF
TRBJ1-2 | TRBV6-5 | CASSSGQGSLGYTF
TRBJ1-1 | TRBV9 | CASSVRQSTEAFF